These T cell receptor beta chains were read from a single sample in a study of OX40 agonist ivuxolimab in advanced cancers. TCRdb's table, derived via immunoSEQ multiplex PCR, lists solely in-frame clones and lacks some. The sample lists about 150,000 clones, around 94% occurring once. The sequencing here drew on CD4+ or CD8+ T cells sorted from blood, taken in a trial of the OX40 agonist ivuxolimab. The receptors derive from an adult with an advanced solid tumor such as melanoma, head and neck, liver or kidney cancer. Each CDR3 is given with its conserved first and last residue. Each record gives: V gene, clone size, D gene, J gene, CDR3 protein, CDR3 DNA. The D gene is left open where the match is weak. Not all rows give a size; the values are once, few, many and, for expanded clones, a class.

V gene: TRBV29-1
clone size: once
D gene: NA
J gene: TRBJ2-1
CDR3 protein: CSVAAITGTLNEQFF
CDR3 DNA: TGCAGCGTTGCCGCGATCACGGGAACCCTCAATGAGCAGTTCTTC

V gene: TRBV27
clone size: NA
D gene: TRBD1
J gene: TRBJ1-2
CDR3 protein: CASSRGDRGPLRYTF
CDR3 DNA: TGTGCCAGCAGTCGAGGGGACAGGGGGCCCCTGCGCTACACCTTC

V gene: TRBV7-9
clone size: NA
D gene: TRBD1
J gene: TRBJ2-3
CDR3 protein: CASSLLRTGGRVDTQYF
CDR3 DNA: TGTGCCAGCAGCTTACTCCGGACAGGGGGGCGAGTGGATACGCAGTATTTT

V gene: TRBV10-3
clone size: few
D gene: TRBD1
J gene: TRBJ2-7
CDR3 protein: CAISQDRVNEQYF
CDR3 DNA: TGTGCCATCAGCCAAGACAGGGTGAATGAGCAGTACTTC

V gene: TRBV10-3
clone size: NA
D gene: TRBD1
J gene: TRBJ1-2
CDR3 protein: CAISAQGAGDGYTF
CDR3 DNA: TGTGCCATCAGTGCACAGGGGGCCGGGGATGGCTACACCTTC

V gene: TRBV19
clone size: NA
D gene: NA
J gene: TRBJ1-4
CDR3 protein: CASRDRRGTNEKLFF
CDR3 DNA: TGTGCCAGTAGAGACCGCCGCGGGACGAATGAAAAACTGTTTTTT

V gene: TRBV4-3
clone size: NA
D gene: NA
J gene: TRBJ1-4
CDR3 protein: CASSQDRGRAWEKLFF
CDR3 DNA: TGCGCCAGCAGCCAAGATCGGGGCAGGGCGTGGGAAAAACTGTTTTTT

V gene: TRBV7-2
clone size: NA
D gene: NA
J gene: TRBJ2-7
CDR3 protein: CASSLASDSSYEQYF
CDR3 DNA: TGTGCCAGCAGCTTAGCGTCGGATAGCTCCTACGAGCAGTACTTC

V gene: TRBV6-5
clone size: NA
D gene: NA
J gene: TRBJ1-2
CDR3 protein: CASAKGGADGYTF
CDR3 DNA: TGTGCCAGCGCTAAGGGGGGGGCGGATGGCTACACCTTC

V gene: TRBV2
clone size: NA
D gene: NA
J gene: TRBJ1-2
CDR3 protein: CASSERWQSYGYTF
CDR3 DNA: TGTGCCAGCAGTGAAAGGTGGCAGAGCTATGGCTACACCTTC

V gene: TRBV6-6
clone size: NA
D gene: NA
J gene: TRBJ1-1
CDR3 protein: CASSLEAGRTEAFF
CDR3 DNA: TGTGCCAGCAGCCTGGAGGCCGGGAGGACTGAAGCTTTCTTT

V gene: TRBV7-9
clone size: NA
D gene: NA
J gene: TRBJ1-2
CDR3 protein: CASSLQGIYGYTF
CDR3 DNA: TGTGCCAGCAGCTTACAGGGAATCTATGGCTACACCTTC